This T cell receptor beta chain came from a study of blood T cell repertoires in COVID-19. About the research overall: The United States, Italy and Spain provided the acute and convalescent COVID-19 samples. T cells, B-cell-depleted T cells, or PBMCs provided the cDNA or gDNA that served as material.

The authors' processing: Reference gene primer amplification in the assay estimated nucleated cell counts. Some clones are missing from TCRdb's copy, which holds only in-frame ones; the method was immunoSEQ multiplex PCR. The V and J calls and clone size come from that table; D and trimming were worked out from the DNA. The repertoire includes roughly 75,000 clones, 85% to 90% of them detected once, and over 15% sits in the top ten. Germline V gene lookup returns CDR1 LNHDA and CDR2 SQIVND (reference sequence). CDR3 length: 16 amino acids. Trimming pared 3 bases from V and 2 bases from J, leaving 11 bases between.

The V and J genes are TRBV19 and TRBJ2-6; TRBD2 is a possible D gene (7 bases). The clonotype comes from a man at least 80 years old in a cohort sampled during active COVID-19. The specimen sequenced was peripheral blood. The CDR3 DNA is TGTGCCAGTAGTATGAAAGGGGGGGCTGGGGCCAACGTCCTGACTTTC. Translating it yields CASSMKGGAGANVLTF.